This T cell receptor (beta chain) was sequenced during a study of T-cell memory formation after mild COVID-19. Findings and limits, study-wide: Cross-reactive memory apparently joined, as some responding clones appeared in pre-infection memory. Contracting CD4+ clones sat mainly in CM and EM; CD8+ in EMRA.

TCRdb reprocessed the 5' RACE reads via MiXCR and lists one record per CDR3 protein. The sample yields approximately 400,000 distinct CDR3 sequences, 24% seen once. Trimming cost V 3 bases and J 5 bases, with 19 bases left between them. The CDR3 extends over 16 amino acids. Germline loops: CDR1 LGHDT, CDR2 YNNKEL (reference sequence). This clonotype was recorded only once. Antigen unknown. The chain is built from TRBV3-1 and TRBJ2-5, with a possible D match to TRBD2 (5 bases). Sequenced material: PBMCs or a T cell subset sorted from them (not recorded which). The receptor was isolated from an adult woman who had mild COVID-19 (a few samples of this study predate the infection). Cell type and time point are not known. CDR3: CASSHPVMGELETQYF. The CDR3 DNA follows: TGTGCCAGCAGCCACCCCGTGATGGGAGAGTTGGAGACCCAGTACTTC.